This TCR beta chain originates from a study of cytomegalovirus exposure and HLA in healthy donors. Concerning this clone itself: What it recognizes is unknown.

PCR employed 60 Vbeta and 13 Jbeta primers. Sequenced by immunoSEQ multiplex PCR; TCRdb stores in-frame clones only, minus some. Of fewer than 300,000 clones in the sample, 80% were seen once. Germline CDR1 LNHDA, CDR2 SQIVND (reference sequence). V lost 7 bases to trimming and J lost 6 bases, with 21 bases between them. This CDR3 contains 16 residues. General study findings and limits: TCR beta sequences reportedly predicted most subjects' HLA-A and HLA-B alleles accurately. In a later analysis, a missense DCLRE1C variant was linked to TCR beta V- and J-gene trimming.

The TCR was taken from a girl aged 2-10 years in good health and CMV-seronegative. Sequenced sample: PBMCs. The genes are TRBV19 and TRBJ2-2; tentative D call: TRBD2 (7 bases). The DNA of the CDR3 is TGTGCCAGTATTCATCCGGGGGGCAGCTTTGCCGGGGAGCTGTTTTTT. Its protein is CASIHPGGSFAGELFF.